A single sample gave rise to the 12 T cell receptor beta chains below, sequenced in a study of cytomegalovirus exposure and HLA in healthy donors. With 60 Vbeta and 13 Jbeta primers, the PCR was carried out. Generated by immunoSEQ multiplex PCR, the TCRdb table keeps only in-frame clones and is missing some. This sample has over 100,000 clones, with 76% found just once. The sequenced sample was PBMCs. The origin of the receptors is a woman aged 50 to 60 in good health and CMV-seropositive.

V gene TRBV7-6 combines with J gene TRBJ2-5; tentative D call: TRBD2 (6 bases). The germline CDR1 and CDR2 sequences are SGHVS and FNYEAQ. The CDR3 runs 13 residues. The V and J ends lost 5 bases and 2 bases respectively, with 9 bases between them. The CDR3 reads CASSGGGQETQYF. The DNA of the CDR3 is TGTGCCAGCAGCGGGGGAGGACAAGAGACCCAGTACTTC.

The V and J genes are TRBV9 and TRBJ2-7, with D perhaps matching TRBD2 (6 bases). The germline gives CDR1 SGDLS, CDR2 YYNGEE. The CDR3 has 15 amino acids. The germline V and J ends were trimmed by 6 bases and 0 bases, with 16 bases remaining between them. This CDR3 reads CASNPGGSPSYEQYF. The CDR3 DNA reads TGTGCCAGCAACCCCGGAGGGAGTCCCTCCTACGAGCAGTACTTC.

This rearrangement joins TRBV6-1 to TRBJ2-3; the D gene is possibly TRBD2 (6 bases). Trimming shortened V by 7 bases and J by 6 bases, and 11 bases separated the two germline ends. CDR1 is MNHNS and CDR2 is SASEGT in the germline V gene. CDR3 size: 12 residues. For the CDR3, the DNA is TGTGCCAGCACCGTTGGGGGGGATACGCAGTATTTT. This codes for CASTVGGDTQYF.

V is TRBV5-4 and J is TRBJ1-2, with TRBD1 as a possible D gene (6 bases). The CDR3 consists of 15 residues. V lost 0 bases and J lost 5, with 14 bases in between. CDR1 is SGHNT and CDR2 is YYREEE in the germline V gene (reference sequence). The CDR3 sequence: CASSLGGGRAYGYTF. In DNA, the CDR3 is TGTGCCAGCAGCTTGGGCGGGGGGCGCGCTTATGGCTACACCTTC.

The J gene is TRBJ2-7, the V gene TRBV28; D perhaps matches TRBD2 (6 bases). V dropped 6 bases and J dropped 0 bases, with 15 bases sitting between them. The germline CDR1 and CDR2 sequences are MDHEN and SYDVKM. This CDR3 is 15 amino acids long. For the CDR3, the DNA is TGTGCCAGCAGCCCCGCGGGGCTCCGCTCCTACGAGCAGTACTTC. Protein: CASSPAGLRSYEQYF.

DNA of the CDR3: TGTGCCAGCAGTTCGGGACTAGCGGGAGGGCCTAGGTACAATGAGCAGTTCTTC. Translated: CASSSGLAGGPRYNEQFF. This chain links TRBV27 with TRBJ2-1; 16 positions agree with TRBD2. V gave up 4 bases and J gave up 4 bases; unmatched junction bases: 7. CDR3 length: 18 amino acids. Germline CDR1 reads MNHEY; CDR2 reads SMNVEV (reference sequence).

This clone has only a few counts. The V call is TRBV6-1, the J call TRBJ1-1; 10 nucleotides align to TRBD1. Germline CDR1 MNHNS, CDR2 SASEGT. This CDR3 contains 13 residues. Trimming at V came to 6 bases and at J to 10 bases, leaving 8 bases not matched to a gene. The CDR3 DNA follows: TGTGCCAGCAGGACCGACAGGGGGCAGGTAGCTTTCTTT. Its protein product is CASRTDRGQVAFF.

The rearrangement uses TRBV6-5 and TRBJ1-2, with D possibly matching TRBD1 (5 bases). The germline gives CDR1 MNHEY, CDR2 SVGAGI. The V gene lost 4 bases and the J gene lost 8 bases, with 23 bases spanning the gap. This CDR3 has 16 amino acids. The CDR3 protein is CASSFTPQGPGGGYTF. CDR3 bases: TGTGCCAGCAGTTTCACCCCCCAGGGCCCCGGGGGAGGCTACACCTTC.

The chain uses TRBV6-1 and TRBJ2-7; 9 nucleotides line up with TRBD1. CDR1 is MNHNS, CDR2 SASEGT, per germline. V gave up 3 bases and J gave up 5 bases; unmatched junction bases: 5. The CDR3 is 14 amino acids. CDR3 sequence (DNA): TGTGCCAGCAGTGAGAACAGGGGGCGGGACGAGCAGTACTTC. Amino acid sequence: CASSENRGRDEQYF.

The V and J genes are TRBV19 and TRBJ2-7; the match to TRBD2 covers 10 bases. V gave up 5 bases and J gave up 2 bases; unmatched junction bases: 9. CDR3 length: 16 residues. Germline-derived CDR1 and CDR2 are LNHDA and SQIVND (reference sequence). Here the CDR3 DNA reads TGTGCCAGTAGTCCAACTACTAGCGGGGTGACCTACGAGCAGTACTTC. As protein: CASSPTTSGVTYEQYF.

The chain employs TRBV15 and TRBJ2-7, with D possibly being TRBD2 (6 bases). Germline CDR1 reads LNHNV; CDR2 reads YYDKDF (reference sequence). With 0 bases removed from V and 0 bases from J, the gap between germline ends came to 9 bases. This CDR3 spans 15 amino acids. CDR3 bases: TGTGCCACCAGCAGAGAAGCGGGCCTCTCCTACGAGCAGTACTTC. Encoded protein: CATSREAGLSYEQYF.

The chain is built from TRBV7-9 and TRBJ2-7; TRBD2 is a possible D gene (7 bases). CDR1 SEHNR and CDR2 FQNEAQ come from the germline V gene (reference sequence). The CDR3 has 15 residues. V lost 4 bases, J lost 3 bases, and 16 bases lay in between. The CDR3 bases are TGTGCCAGCAGCTGGGGGGCGACTAGCAGCTACGAGCAGTACTTC. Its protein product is CASSWGATSSYEQYF.